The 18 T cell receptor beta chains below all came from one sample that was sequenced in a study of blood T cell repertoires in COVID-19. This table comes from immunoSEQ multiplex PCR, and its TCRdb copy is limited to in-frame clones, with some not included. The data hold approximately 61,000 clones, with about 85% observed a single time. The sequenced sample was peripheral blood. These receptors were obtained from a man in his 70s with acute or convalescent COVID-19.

For the CDR3, the DNA is TGTGCCAGCAGGAGGGGGACCTCTAGCTCCTACGAGCAGTACTTC. It is translated as CASRRGTSSSYEQYF. This chain joins TRBV28 and TRBJ2-7, with D possibly TRBD1 on 6 matching bases. V lost 6 bases to trimming and J lost 0 bases, with 15 bases between them. Per the germline V gene, CDR1 is MDHEN and CDR2 is SYDVKM. This CDR3 contains 15 residues. The full variable domain, rest sourced from reference TRBV28 and TRBJ2-7, is DVKVTQSSRYLVKRTGEKVFLECVQDMDHENMFWYRQDPGLGLRLIYFSYDVKMKEKGDIPEGYSVSREKKERFSLILESASTNQTSMYLCASRRGTSSSYEQYFGPGTRLTVT.

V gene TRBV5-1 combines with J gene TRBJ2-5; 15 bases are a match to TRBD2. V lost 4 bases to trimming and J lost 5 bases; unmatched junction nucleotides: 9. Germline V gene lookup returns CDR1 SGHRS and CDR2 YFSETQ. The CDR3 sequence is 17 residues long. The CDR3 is CASSPGLAGGPGETQYF. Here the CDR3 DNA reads TGCGCCAGCAGCCCTGGACTAGCGGGGGGGCCCGGGGAGACCCAGTACTTC.

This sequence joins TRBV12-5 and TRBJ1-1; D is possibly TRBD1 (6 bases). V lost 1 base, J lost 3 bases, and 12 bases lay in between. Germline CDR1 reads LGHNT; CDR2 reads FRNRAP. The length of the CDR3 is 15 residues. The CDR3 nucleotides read TGTGCTAGTGGTTTGGGAGGGGGACCCCACACTGAAGCTTTCTTT. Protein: CASGLGGGPHTEAFF.

The CDR3 DNA sequence: TGTGCCAGCAGCCCCCTAGCGGCCTCCCAGTACTTC. This sequence encodes CASSPLAASQYF. The chain employs TRBV7-2 and TRBJ2-5; 7 bases agree with TRBD2. This CDR3 has 12 amino acids. V lost 5 bases to trimming and J lost 9 bases; unmatched junction nucleotides: 6. CDR1 and CDR2 from the germline V gene are SGHTA and FQGNSA.

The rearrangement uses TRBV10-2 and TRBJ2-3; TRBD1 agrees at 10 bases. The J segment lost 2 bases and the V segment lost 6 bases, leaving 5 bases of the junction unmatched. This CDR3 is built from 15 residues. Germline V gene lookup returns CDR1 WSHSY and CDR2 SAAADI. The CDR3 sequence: CASRGGQGNTDTQYF. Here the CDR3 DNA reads TGCGCCAGCAGGGGGGGACAGGGGAACACAGATACGCAGTATTTT.

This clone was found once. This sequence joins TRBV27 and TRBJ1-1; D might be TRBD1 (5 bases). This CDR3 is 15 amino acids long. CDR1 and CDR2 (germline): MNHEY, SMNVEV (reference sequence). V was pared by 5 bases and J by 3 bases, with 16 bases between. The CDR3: CASSPEGRGDTEAFF. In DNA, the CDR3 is TGTGCCAGCAGTCCGGAGGGGCGTGGGGACACTGAAGCTTTCTTT.

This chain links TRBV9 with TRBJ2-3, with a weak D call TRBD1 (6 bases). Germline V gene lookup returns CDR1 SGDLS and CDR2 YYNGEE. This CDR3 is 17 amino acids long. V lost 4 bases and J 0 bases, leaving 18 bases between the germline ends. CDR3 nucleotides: TGTGCCAGCAGCCCCCAGACAGGCCGCGCTAGCACAGATACGCAGTATTTT. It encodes CASSPQTGRASTDTQYF.

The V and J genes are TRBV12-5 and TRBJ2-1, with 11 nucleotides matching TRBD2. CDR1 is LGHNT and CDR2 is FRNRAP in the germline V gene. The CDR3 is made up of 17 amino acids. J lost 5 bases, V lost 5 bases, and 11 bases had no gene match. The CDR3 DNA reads TGTGCTAGTGGTCCCCAGGCCGGGACTAGCGGTCACAATGAGCAGTTCTTC. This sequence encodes CASGPQAGTSGHNEQFF.

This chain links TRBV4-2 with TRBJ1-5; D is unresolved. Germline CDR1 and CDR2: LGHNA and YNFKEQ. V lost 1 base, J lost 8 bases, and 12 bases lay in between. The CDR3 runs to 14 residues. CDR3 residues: CASSQGETGKPQHF. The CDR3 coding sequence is TGTGCCAGCAGCCAAGGGGAGACGGGCAAGCCCCAGCATTTT.

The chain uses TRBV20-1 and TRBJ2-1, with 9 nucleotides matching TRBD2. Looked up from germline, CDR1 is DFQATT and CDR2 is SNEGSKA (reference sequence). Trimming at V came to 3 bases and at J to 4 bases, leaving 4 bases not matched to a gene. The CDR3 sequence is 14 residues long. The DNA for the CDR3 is TGCAGTGCTAGTGGGCGGGGGGGATACAATGAGCAGTTCTTC. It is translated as CSASGRGGYNEQFF.

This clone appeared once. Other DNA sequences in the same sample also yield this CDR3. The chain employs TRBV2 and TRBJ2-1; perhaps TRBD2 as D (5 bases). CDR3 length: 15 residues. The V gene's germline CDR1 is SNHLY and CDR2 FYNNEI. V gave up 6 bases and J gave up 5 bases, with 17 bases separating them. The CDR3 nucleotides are TGTGCCAGCAGCCCCCGTTCGGGAAGCCACAATGAGCAGTTCTTC. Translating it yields CASSPRSGSHNEQFF.

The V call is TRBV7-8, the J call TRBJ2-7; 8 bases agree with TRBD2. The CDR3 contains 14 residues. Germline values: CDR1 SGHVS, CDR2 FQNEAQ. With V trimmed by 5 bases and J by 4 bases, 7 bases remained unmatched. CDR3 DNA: TGTGCCAGCAGCAAGGAGGGACTAGGGTACGAGCAGTACTTC. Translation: CASSKEGLGYEQYF. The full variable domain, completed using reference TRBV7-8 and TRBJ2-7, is GAGVSQSPRYKVAKRGQDVALRCDPISGHVSLFWYQQALGQGPEFLTYFQNEAQLDKSGLPSDRFFAERPEGSVSTLKIQRTQQEDSAVYLCASSKEGLGYEQYFGPGTRLTVT.

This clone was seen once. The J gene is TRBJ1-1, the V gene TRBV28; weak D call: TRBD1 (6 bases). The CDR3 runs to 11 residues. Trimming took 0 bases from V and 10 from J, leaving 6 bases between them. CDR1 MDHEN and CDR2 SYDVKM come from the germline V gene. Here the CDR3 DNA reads TGTGCCAGCAGTTTATGGGGGGCAGCTTTCTTT. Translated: CASSLWGAAFF.

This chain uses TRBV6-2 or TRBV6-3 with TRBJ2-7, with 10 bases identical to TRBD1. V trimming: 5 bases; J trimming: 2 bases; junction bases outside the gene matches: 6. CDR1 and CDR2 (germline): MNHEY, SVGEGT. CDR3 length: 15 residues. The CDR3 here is CASSAPGQGPYEQYF. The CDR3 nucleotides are TGTGCCAGCAGTGCACCGGGACAGGGGCCCTACGAGCAGTACTTC.

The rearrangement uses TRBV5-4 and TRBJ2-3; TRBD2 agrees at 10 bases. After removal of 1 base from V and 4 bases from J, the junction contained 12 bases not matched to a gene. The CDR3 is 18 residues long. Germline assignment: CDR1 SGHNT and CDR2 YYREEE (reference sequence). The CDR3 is CASSLKLASGGAADTQYF. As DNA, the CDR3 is TGTGCCAGCAGCTTGAAGCTCGCGAGCGGGGGGGCCGCAGATACGCAGTATTTT.

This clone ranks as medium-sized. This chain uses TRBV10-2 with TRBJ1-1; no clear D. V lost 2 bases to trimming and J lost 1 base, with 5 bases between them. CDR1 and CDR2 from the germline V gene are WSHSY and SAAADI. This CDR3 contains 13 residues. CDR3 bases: TGCGCCAGCAGTGAGGAGGGGAACACTGAAGCTTTCTTT. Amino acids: CASSEEGNTEAFF.

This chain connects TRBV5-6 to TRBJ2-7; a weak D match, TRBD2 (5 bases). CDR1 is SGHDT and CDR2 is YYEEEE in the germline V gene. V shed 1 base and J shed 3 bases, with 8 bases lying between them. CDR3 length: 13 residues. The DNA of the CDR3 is TGTGCCAGCAGCTTGACCGGGATCTACGAGCAGTACTTC. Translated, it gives CASSLTGIYEQYF.

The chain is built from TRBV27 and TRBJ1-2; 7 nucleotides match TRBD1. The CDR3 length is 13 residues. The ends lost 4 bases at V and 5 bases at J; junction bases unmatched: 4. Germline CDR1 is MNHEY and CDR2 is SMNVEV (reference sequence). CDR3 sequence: CASSSGQVYGYTF. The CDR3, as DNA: TGTGCCAGCAGTTCCGGACAGGTATATGGCTACACCTTC.